This T cell receptor (beta chain) derives from a study of Ad26.COV2.S vaccination and SARS-CoV-2 variants. Study at large: Donor allocation was to the COV1001 Ad26.COV2.S trial arm.

Indicated treatment: roughly 18 received Ad26.COV2.S at low or high dose, single or two shots; several received placebo; per-sample allocation not given. Day 63 after the first vaccine or placebo injection was the time point for sampling. The V end lost 7 bases, the J end lost 3 bases, and 9 bases lay between the germline ends. The CDR3 loop spans 11 amino acids. Germline CDR1 reads SQVTM; CDR2 reads ANQGSEA. TCRdb keeps only in-frame clones here, not all; method: immunoSEQ multiplex PCR. The sample lists around 400,000 clones, over 75% occurring once. This clone was observed once. The antigen is not known. Study findings and constraints: Substantial breadth in spike-specific CD8+ and CD4+ T cell responses was reportedly seen after vaccination. Placebo recipients trailed vaccine recipients in spike-specific TCR breadth.

This material consisted of peripheral blood, taken in a trial of Ad26.COV2.S vaccine versus placebo. The sequence came from a person aged 18-60 years who received the Ad26.COV2.S COVID-19 vaccine or a placebo. This chain uses TRBV29-1 with TRBJ1-1; D gene ambiguous. The CDR3 protein is CSAQRDTEAFF. CDR3 bases: TGCAGCGCCCAAAGGGACACTGAAGCTTTCTTT.